The T cell receptor (beta chain) under discussion was sequenced for a study of T-cell reconstitution after alpha-beta-depleted transplantation in children. Findings and limits, study-wide: For some patients, TCRbeta diversity was high at day 60 because of recipient T cells and thymic progenitors that survived. T-cell counts and diversity were attributed mostly to newly produced T cells one year after transplant.

Of note for this clonotype: Its antigen is not known. This may be a read error, as it is one base from a much larger clone.

Unique molecular identifiers featured in how the TCRbeta library was prepared. TCRdb analysed the PCR reads with MiXCR anew, one entry per CDR3 protein. The sample lists about 150,000 distinct CDR3 sequences, approximately 10% occurring once. Sequencing used PBMCs, obtained before TCRalphabeta/CD19-depleted stem cell transplant. The source is a boy aged 2 to 10 with acute myeloid leukemia, due to receive a stem cell transplant.

The CDR3 here is CSAQIEAGGAYNEQFF. DNA for the CDR3: TGCAGTGCCCAAATCGAGGCCGGGGGTGCGTACAATGAGCAGTTCTTC. The chain couples TRBV20-1 to TRBJ2-1; TRBD2 might be the D (6 bases). With 6 bases removed from V and 4 bases from J, the gap between germline ends came to 22 bases. This CDR3 region has 16 residues. Germline CDR1 and CDR2: DFQATT and SNEGSKA (reference sequence).